These 19 T cell receptor beta chains were all obtained from the same sample, sequenced in a study of blood T cell repertoires in COVID-19. The data were produced by immunoSEQ multiplex PCR, yet TCRdb's version contains in-frame clones alone and is incomplete. The repertoire has a few hundred thousand clones, 88% of them found once; the top ten carry under 2%. The material sequenced was peripheral blood. The origin of the receptors is a woman aged 25 to 39 with COVID-19, enrolled during active disease.

The rearrangement links TRBV5-5 to TRBJ2-3; the match to TRBD2 covers 14 bases. The CDR3 length is 15 residues. Germline V gene data show CDR1 as SGHKS and CDR2 as YYEKEE (reference sequence). Trimming took 4 bases from V and 14 from J; bases not matched to a gene: 12. The CDR3 sequence is CASSLRGTSGGARYF. CDR3 in DNA: TGTGCCAGCAGCCTCCGAGGGACTAGCGGGGGCGCGAGGTATTTT.

The V gene is TRBV2, the J gene TRBJ2-7, with D perhaps matching TRBD2 (5 bases). The ends were cut back, 6 bases at V and 6 bases at J, with 21 bases in the middle. The CDR3 is 15 residues long. Germline V gene data show CDR1 as SNHLY and CDR2 as FYNNEI. The CDR3 is CASRGEVSRTREQYF. The DNA for the CDR3 is TGTGCCAGCAGGGGAGAGGTTTCCCGGACCCGCGAGCAGTACTTC. Using reference TRBV2 and TRBJ2-7 for the parts outside the CDR3, the full variable domain is EPEVTQTPSHQVTQMGQEVILRCVPISNHLYFYWYRQILGQKVEFLVSFYNNEISEKSEIFDDQFSVERPDGSNFTLKIRSTKLEDSAMYFCASRGEVSRTREQYFGPGTRLTVT.

The chain combines TRBV4-2 with TRBJ1-2; D remains unclear. V lost 4 bases, J lost 7 bases, and 10 bases lay in between. The CDR3 is 12 amino acids. Germline CDR1 reads LGHNA; CDR2 reads YNFKEQ. CDR3 nucleotide sequence: TGTGCCAGCAGCCGAGACCCCAGTGGCTACACCTTC. Amino acid sequence: CASSRDPSGYTF.

This chain joins TRBV6-5 and TRBJ1-1; unclear D gene. CDR1 is MNHEY and CDR2 is SVGAGI in the germline V gene. Trimming cost V 1 base and J 7 bases, with 10 bases left between them. CDR3 size: 13 residues. The CDR3 sequence: CASSYLGSSEAFF. CDR3 sequence (DNA): TGTGCCAGCAGTTACTTGGGCTCGAGTGAAGCTTTCTTT.

The rearrangement joins TRBV29-1 to TRBJ1-4, with 9 bases matching TRBD1. Germline assignment: CDR1 SQVTM and CDR2 ANQGSEA. Losses at the gene ends were 4 bases for V and 8 bases for J; bases not matched to a gene: 11. This CDR3 comprises 15 residues. Written as DNA, the CDR3 is TGCAGCGTTGGAATCTTGGACAGGGGAAGAGAAAAACTGTTTTTT. Amino acids: CSVGILDRGREKLFF.

This clone occurred once. The rearrangement joins TRBV19 to TRBJ2-2; D unresolved. V was pared by 3 bases and J by 0 bases, with 8 bases between. The CDR3 is made up of 15 amino acids. CDR1 and CDR2 from the germline V gene are LNHDA and SQIVND (reference sequence). The CDR3: CASSIPRPNTGELFF. The DNA for the CDR3 is TGTGCCAGTAGTATTCCCAGGCCGAACACCGGGGAGCTGTTTTTT.

The chain links TRBV19 to TRBJ2-7, with TRBD2 matching 7 bases. Germline assignment: CDR1 LNHDA and CDR2 SQIVND (reference sequence). The CDR3 length is 14 residues. The trim removed 5 bases at V and 5 bases at J, leaving 9 bases unmatched. In DNA form, the CDR3 reads TGTGCCAGTAGTCCAGGGAGGGTTAGGGACGAGCAGTACTTC. Its protein product is CASSPGRVRDEQYF.

The chain couples TRBV7-9 to TRBJ2-1, with unresolved D. V lost 1 base and J 6 bases, leaving 13 bases between the germline ends. The length of the CDR3 is 15 residues. Germline CDR1 is SEHNR and CDR2 is FQNEAQ (reference sequence). The CDR3 protein is CASSLGGLLSNEQFF. CDR3 nucleotide sequence: TGTGCCAGCAGCTTAGGAGGTTTACTTTCCAATGAGCAGTTCTTC.

In its sample, this clone was seen once. DNA for the CDR3: TGTGCCAGCTCCCCAGGGGGGGATAGCAATCAGCCCCAGCATTTT. Translation: CASSPGGDSNQPQHF. The V call is TRBV18, the J call TRBJ1-5; 7 positions match TRBD1. The germline V gene encodes CDR1 KGHSH and CDR2 LQKENI. The CDR3 consists of 15 residues. Losses at the gene ends were 6 bases for V and 0 bases for J; bases not matched to a gene: 5.

This chain uses TRBV7-8 with TRBJ1-1, with 8 bases identical to TRBD1. Trimming removed 1 base from V and 3 bases from J; junction bases left unmatched: 4. Looked up from germline, CDR1 is SGHVS and CDR2 is FQNEAQ. This CDR3 is 15 amino acids long. In nucleotides, the CDR3 is TGTGCCAGCAGCTTAGTCGCCAGGGGGCACACTGAAGCTTTCTTT. Translation gives CASSLVARGHTEAFF.

The rearrangement links TRBV19 to TRBJ1-4; tentatively, D is TRBD1 (5 bases). This CDR3 comprises 15 residues. The ends were cut back, 4 bases at V and 7 bases at J, with 16 bases in the middle. Germline CDR1 reads LNHDA; CDR2 reads SQIVND (reference sequence). The CDR3 is CASSTSGGWGEKLFF. In nucleotides, the CDR3 is TGTGCCAGTAGTACCTCCGGGGGATGGGGTGAAAAACTGTTTTTT.

The V call is TRBV6-5, the J call TRBJ1-2, with D possibly TRBD1 on 6 matching bases. The CDR3 extends over 15 amino acids. CDR1 is MNHEY and CDR2 is SVGAGI in the germline V gene. The V end was cut by 5 bases, the J end by 6 bases, with 19 bases between. The CDR3 DNA follows: TGTGCCAGCAGTCGCGCGGGTACAGGGCTGGATGGCTACACCTTC. It specifies CASSRAGTGLDGYTF.

The genes are TRBV5-1 and TRBJ1-2, with 7 bases identical to TRBD1. This CDR3 has 17 residues. Germline V gene sequence: CDR1 SGHRS, CDR2 YFSETQ. With 0 bases clipped from V and 6 bases from J, the junction kept 14 bases outside the gene matches. The CDR3 nucleotides read TGCGCCAGCAGCTTGGACCTCTCGGGCACAGGGGACGATGGCTACACCTTC. It translates to CASSLDLSGTGDDGYTF. Looking up the rest from reference TRBV5-1 and TRBJ1-2 gives the full variable domain: KAGVTQTPRYLIKTRGQQVTLSCSPISGHRSVSWYQQTPGQGLQFLFEYFSETQRNKGNFPGRFSGRQFSNSRSEMNVSTLELGDSALYLCASSLDLSGTGDDGYTFGSGTRLTVV.

Comments on this clone: At one end, the junction sequence differs from germline, possibly due to a read error. The chain couples TRBV30 to TRBJ2-4; 7 bases line up with TRBD1. The germline gives CDR1 GTSNPN, CDR2 SVGIG (reference sequence). This CDR3 is built from 13 residues. Written as DNA, the CDR3 is TGTGCCTGGAGTAGTCCGGGACAGTGGACGAGGCACTTC. The encoded protein is CAWSSPGQWTRHF.

In its sample, this clone was seen once. The CDR3: CASSPRNLAGVADTQYF. DNA of the CDR3: TGTGCCAGCAGTCCGAGAAACTTAGCGGGGGTAGCAGATACGCAGTATTTT. This rearrangement joins TRBV6-6 to TRBJ2-3, with TRBD2 matching 9 bases. The J segment lost 4 bases and the V segment lost 5 bases, leaving 13 bases of the junction unmatched. The CDR3 consists of 17 residues. Germline V gene data show CDR1 as MNHNY and CDR2 as SVGAGI (reference sequence).

The chain uses TRBV5-1 and TRBJ2-5; TRBD2 matches at 11 bases. The ends lost 0 bases at V and 2 bases at J; junction bases unmatched: 15. Looked up from germline, CDR1 is SGHRS and CDR2 is YFSETQ. The CDR3 consists of 20 residues. The CDR3 region is CASSLAAIAGGPMGQETQYF. The CDR3 region has the DNA TGCGCCAGCAGCTTGGCCGCGATAGCGGGGGGGCCAATGGGTCAAGAGACCCAGTACTTC.

This chain connects TRBV6-2 or TRBV6-3 to TRBJ1-1; a weak D match, TRBD1 (5 bases). Between the trimmed V and J ends, which lost 5 bases and 4 bases, there was a span of 14 bases. The CDR3 contains 14 residues. Germline CDR1 and CDR2: MNHEY and SVGEGT. CDR3 protein: CASSHGGVSTEAFF. As DNA, the CDR3 is TGTGCCAGCAGTCACGGGGGAGTGAGCACTGAAGCTTTCTTT.

This clone was detected only once. The V and J genes are TRBV10-1 and TRBJ2-2; D is unresolved. This CDR3 is 13 amino acids long. Looked up from germline, CDR1 is WNHNN and CDR2 is SYGVQD (reference sequence). Trimming pared 2 bases from V and 9 bases from J, leaving 10 bases between. The CDR3 DNA is TGCGCCAGCAGTGAGACCGGGTCCCGGGAGCTGTTTTTT. It codes for CASSETGSRELFF.

This chain uses TRBV27 with TRBJ2-1; 10 bases line up with TRBD2. The length of the CDR3 is 18 residues. Germline V gene lookup returns CDR1 MNHEY and CDR2 SMNVEV (reference sequence). V gave up 2 bases and J gave up 0 bases; unmatched junction bases: 7. CDR3 bases: TGTGCCAGCAGTTTAATTGCTAGCGGGGGTTACTCCTACAATGAGCAGTTCTTC. It codes for CASSLIASGGYSYNEQFF.